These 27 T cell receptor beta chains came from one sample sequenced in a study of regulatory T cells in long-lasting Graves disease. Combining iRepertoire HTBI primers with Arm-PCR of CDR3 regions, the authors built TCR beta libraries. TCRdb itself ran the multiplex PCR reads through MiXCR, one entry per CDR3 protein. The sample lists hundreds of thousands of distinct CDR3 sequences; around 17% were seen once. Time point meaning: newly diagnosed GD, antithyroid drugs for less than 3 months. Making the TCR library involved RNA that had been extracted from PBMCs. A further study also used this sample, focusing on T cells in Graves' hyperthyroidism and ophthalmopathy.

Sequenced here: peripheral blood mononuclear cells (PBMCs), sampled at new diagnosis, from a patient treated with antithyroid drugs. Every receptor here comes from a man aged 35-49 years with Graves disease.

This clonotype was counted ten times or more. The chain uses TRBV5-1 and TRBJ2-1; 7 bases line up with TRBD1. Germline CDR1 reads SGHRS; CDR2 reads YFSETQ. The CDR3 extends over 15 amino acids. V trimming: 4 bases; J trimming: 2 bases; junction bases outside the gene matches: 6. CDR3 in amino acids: CASSLGQEPYNEQFF. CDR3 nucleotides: TGCGCCAGCAGCCTCGGACAGGAGCCCTACAATGAGCAGTTCTTC.

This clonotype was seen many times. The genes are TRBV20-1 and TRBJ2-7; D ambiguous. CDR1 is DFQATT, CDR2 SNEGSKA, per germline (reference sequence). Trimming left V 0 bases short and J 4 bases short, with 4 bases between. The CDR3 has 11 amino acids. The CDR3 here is CSARDMYEQYF. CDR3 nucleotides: TGCAGTGCTAGAGATATGTACGAGCAGTACTTC.

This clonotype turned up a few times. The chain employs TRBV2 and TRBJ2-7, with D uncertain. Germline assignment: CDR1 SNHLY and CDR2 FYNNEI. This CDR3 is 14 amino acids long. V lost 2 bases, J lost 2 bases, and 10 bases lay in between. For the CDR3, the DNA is TGTGCCAGCAGTGAACCCATCCTCACCTACGAGCAGTACTTC. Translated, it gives CASSEPILTYEQYF.

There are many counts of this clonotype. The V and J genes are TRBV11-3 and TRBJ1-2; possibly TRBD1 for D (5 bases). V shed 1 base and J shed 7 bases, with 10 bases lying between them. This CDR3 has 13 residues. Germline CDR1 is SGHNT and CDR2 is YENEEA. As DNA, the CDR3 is TGTGCCAGCAGCTTAGGGGGGACCATTGGCTACACCTTC. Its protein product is CASSLGGTIGYTF.

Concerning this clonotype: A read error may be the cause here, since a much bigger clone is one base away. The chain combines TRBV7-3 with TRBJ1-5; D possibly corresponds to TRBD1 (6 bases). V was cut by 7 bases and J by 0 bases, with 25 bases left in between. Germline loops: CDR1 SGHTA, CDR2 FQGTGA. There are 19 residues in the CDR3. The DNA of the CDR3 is TGTGCCAGCATCCTAAGGGCTCAGGGGAGTTCGTATAGCAATCAGCCCCAGCATTTT. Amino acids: CASILRAQGSSYSNQPQHF.

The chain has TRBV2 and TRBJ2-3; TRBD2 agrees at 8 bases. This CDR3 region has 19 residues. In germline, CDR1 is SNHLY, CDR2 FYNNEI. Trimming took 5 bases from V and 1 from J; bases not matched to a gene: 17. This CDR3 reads CASSRTTRGGGDGTDTQYF. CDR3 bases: TGTGCCAGCAGTCGGACCACCCGGGGGGGCGGGGACGGCACAGATACGCAGTATTTT.

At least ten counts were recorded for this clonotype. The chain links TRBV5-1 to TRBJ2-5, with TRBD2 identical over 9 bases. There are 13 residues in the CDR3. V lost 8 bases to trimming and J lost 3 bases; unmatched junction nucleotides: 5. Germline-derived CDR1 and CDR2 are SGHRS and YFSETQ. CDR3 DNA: TGCGCCAGTGCCGCGGGAGGGGAAGAGACCCAGTACTTC. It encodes CASAAGGEETQYF.

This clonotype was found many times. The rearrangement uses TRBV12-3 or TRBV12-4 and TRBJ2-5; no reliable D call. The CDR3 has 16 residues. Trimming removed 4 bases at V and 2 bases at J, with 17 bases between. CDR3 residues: CASSWQRNPLQETQYF. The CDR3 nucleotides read TGTGCCAGCAGTTGGCAGAGAAACCCTTTACAAGAGACCCAGTACTTC.

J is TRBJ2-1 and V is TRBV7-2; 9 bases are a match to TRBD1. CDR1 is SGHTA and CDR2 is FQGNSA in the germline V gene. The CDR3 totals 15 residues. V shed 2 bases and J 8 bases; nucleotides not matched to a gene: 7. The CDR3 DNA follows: TGTGCCAGCAGCTTAAAGGGGACAGGGATGCATGAGCAGTTCTTC. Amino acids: CASSLKGTGMHEQFF.

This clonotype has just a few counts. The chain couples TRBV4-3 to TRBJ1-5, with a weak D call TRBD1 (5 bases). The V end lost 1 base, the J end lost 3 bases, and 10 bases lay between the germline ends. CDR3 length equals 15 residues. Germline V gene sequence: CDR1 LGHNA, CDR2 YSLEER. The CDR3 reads CASSQGGLVNQPQHF. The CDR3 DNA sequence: TGCGCCAGCAGCCAAGGGGGCTTGGTCAATCAGCCCCAGCATTTT.

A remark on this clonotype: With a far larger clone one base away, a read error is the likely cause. The DNA for the CDR3 is TGTGCCAGCAGTGGTAGTTTGCGGGGGGGATTGAGCCCCTACAATGAGCAGTTCTTC. Translation: CASSGSLRGGLSPYNEQFF. The chain combines TRBV11-2 with TRBJ2-1; 9 nucleotides agree with TRBD2. The CDR3 contains 19 residues. Germline V gene sequence: CDR1 SGHAT, CDR2 FQNNGV. V was clipped by 6 bases and J by 2 bases; unmatched bases: 17.

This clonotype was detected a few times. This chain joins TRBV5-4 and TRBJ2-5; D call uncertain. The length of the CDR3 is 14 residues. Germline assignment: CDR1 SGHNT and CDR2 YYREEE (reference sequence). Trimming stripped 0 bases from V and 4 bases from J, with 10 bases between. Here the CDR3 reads CASSLGAYGETQYF. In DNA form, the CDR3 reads TGTGCCAGCAGCTTGGGGGCCTATGGAGAGACCCAGTACTTC.

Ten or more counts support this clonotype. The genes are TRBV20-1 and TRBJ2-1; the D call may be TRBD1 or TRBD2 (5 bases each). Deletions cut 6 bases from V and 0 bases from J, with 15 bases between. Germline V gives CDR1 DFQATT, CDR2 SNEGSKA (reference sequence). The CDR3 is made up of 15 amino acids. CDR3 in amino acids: CSAQRGRDSYNEQFF. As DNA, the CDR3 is TGCAGTGCCCAGAGGGGCAGGGACTCCTACAATGAGCAGTTCTTC.

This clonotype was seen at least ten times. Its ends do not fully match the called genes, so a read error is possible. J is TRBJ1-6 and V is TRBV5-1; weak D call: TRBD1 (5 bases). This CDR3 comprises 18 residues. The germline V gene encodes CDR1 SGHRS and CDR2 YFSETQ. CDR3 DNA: TGCGCCAGCAGATTGGAGGGGCTTAATCGGGGACTTAATTCACCCCTCCACTTT. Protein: CASRLEGLNRGLNSPLHF. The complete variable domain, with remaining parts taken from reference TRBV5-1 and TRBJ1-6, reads KAGVTQTPRYLIKTRGQQVTLSCSPISGHRSVSWYQQTPGQGLQFLFEYFSETQRNKGNFPGRFSGRQFSNSRSEMNVSTLELGDSALYLCASRLEGLNRGLNSPLHFGNGTRLTVT.

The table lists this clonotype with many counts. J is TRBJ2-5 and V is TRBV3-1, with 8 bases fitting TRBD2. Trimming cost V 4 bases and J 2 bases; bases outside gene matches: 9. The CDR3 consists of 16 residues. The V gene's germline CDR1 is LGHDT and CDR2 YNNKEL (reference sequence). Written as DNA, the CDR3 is TGTGCCAGCAGCCGTTTGGGCACTAGCGGACAAGAGACCCAGTACTTC. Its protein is CASSRLGTSGQETQYF.

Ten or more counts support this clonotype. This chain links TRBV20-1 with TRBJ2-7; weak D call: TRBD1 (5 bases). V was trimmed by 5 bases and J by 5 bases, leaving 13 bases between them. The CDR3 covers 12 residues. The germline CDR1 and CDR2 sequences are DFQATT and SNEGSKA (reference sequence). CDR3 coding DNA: TGCAGTGCTGTTGGACACGTGGACGAGCAGTACTTC. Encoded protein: CSAVGHVDEQYF.

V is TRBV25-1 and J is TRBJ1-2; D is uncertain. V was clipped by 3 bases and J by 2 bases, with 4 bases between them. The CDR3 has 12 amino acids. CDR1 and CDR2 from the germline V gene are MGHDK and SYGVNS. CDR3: CASSDWNYGYTF. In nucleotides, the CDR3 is TGTGCCAGCAGTGATTGGAACTATGGCTACACCTTC.

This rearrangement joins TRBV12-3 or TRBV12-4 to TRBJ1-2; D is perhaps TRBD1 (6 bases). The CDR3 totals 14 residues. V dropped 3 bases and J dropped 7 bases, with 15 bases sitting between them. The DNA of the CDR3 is TGTGCCAGCAGTTTGGCAGGGGCGTTCGGTGGCTACACCTTC. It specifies CASSLAGAFGGYTF.

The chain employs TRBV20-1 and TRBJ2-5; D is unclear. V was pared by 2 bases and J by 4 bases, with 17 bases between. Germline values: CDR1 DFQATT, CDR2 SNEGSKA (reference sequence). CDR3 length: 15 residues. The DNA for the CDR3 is TGCAGTGCTAGAAAGCCCCTCGGGCCGGGAGAGACCCAGTACTTC. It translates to CSARKPLGPGETQYF.

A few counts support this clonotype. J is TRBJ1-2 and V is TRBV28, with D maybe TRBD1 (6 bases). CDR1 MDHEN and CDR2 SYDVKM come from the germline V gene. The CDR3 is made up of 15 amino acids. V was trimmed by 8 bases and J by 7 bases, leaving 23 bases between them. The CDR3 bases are TGTGCCAGCGGGGGCCCGACCCTCCCCCTGGGTGGCTACACCTTC. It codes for CASGGPTLPLGGYTF.

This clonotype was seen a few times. The CDR3 region is CSAEVPGQGSSPLHF. In DNA form, the CDR3 reads TGCAGTGCTGAGGTACCGGGACAGGGGTCGTCACCCCTCCACTTT. The genes are TRBV20-1 and TRBJ1-6, with TRBD1 identical over 10 bases. CDR3 length: 15 residues. Germline assignment: CDR1 DFQATT and CDR2 SNEGSKA (reference sequence). The junction had 11 bases not matched to a gene; V was cut back by 5 bases and J by 10 bases.

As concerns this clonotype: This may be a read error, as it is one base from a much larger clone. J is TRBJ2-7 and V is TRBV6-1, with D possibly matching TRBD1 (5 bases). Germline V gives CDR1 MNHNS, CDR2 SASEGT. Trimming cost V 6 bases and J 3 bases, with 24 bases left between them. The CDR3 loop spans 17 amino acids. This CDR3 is CASRTLRGRQTSYEQYF. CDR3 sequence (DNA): TGTGCCAGCAGAACCCTTCGAGGTCGACAGACGAGCTACGAGCAGTACTTC.

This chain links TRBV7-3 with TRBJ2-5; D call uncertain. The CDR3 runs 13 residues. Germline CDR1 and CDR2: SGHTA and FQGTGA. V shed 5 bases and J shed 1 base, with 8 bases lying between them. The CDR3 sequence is CASSPYAQETQYF. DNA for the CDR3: TGTGCCAGCAGCCCCTATGCCCAAGAGACCCAGTACTTC.

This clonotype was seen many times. Here the CDR3 DNA reads TGCAGTGCTTTAGCGGAAACCTACAATGAGCAGTTCTTC. The encoded protein is CSALAETYNEQFF. V usage is TRBV20-1 and J usage is TRBJ2-1; D might be TRBD2 (6 bases). Trimming stripped 5 bases from V and 2 bases from J, with 10 bases between. Germline V lookup: CDR1 DFQATT, CDR2 SNEGSKA (reference sequence). The CDR3 is made up of 13 amino acids.

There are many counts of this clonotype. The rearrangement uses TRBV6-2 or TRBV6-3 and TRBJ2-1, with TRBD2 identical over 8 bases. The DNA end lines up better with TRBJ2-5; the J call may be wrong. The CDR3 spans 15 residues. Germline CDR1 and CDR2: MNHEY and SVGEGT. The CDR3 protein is CASSYSFSGEETQYF. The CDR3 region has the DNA TGTGCCAGCAGTTACTCGTTTAGCGGGGAGGAGACCCAGTACTTC.

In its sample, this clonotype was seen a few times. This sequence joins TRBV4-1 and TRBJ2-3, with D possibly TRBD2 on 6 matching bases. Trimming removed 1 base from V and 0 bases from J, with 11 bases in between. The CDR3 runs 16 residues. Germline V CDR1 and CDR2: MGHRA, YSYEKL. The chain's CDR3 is CASSQGSGLSTDTQYF. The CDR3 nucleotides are TGCGCCAGCAGCCAAGGAAGCGGGCTGAGCACAGATACGCAGTATTTT.

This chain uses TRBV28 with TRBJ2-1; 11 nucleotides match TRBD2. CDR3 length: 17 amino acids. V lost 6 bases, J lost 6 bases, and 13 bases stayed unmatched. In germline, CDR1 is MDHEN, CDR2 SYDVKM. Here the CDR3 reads CASSYYRLAGGRNEQFF. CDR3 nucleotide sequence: TGTGCCAGCAGCTACTACCGGCTAGCGGGGGGACGCAATGAGCAGTTCTTC.